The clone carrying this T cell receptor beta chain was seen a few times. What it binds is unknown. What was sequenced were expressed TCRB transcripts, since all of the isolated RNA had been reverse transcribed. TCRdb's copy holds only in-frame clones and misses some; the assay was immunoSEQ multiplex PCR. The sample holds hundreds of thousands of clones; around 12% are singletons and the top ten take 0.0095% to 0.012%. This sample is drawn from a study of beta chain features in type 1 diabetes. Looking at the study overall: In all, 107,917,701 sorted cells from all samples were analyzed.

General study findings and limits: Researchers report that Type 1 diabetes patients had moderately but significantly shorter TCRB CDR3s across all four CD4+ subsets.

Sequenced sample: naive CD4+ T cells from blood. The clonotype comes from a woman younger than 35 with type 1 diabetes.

As DNA, the CDR3 is TGTGCCAGCATTAGCAGGGCCCCCTACGAGCAGTACTTC. As protein: CASISRAPYEQYF. J is TRBJ2-7 and V is TRBV6-5; maybe TRBD1 (5 bases). Germline V CDR1 and CDR2: MNHEY, SVGAGI. V lost 7 bases and J lost 2, with 12 bases in between. The CDR3 totals 13 residues.